Below, 20 T cell receptor beta chains from the same sample are listed, as sequenced in a study of beta chain features in type 1 diabetes. The authors reverse transcribed all of the isolated RNA, so sequencing captured expressed TCRB transcripts. The assay was immunoSEQ multiplex PCR, and TCRdb's table has in-frame clones only and misses some. The table includes about 150,000 clones, less than 9.5% detected once. Sequencing input: central memory CD4+ T cells from blood. The receptors here all came from a woman aged 18-30 years in good health.

The chain employs TRBV5-6 and TRBJ2-3, with TRBD2 as a possible D gene (6 bases). The CDR3 consists of 15 residues. Trimming stripped 1 base from V and 2 bases from J, with 11 bases between. CDR1 is SGHDT and CDR2 is YYEEEE in the germline V gene. The CDR3 DNA sequence: TGTGCCAGCAGCTTGCGGCGGGAATACACAGATACGCAGTATTTT. Protein sequence: CASSLRREYTDTQYF.

This clone was seen more than once but under ten times. The chain carries TRBV5-1 and TRBJ2-3; tentatively, D is TRBD1 (5 bases). The CDR3 runs to 14 residues. Germline V gene sequence: CDR1 SGHRS, CDR2 YFSETQ. Trimming cost V 4 bases and J 2 bases, with 11 bases left between them. This CDR3 reads CASSQDSYTDTQYF. CDR3 DNA sequence: TGCGCCAGCAGCCAAGACAGTTACACAGATACGCAGTATTTT.

There are a few counts of this clone. The rearrangement links TRBV14 to TRBJ2-7; 10 bases fit TRBD2. This CDR3 comprises 17 residues. Germline V gene data show CDR1 as SGHDN and CDR2 as FVKESK. The V gene end was trimmed by 0 bases and the J gene end by 5 bases; junction bases not matched to a gene: 10. The CDR3 DNA sequence: TGTGCCAGCAGCCAAGACCTTGGGCTAGCGGGAGTCGACGAGCAGTACTTC. Translation: CASSQDLGLAGVDEQYF.

This chain joins TRBV5-1 and TRBJ2-1; 7 bases agree with TRBD1. Losses at the gene ends were 0 bases for V and 14 bases for J; bases not matched to a gene: 8. Germline loops: CDR1 SGHRS, CDR2 YFSETQ. The CDR3 extends over 13 amino acids. CDR3 amino acids: CASSLDGQDKKFF. The CDR3 coding sequence is TGCGCCAGCAGCTTGGATGGACAGGACAAAAAGTTCTTC. The full variable domain, with the rest looked up from reference TRBV5-1 and TRBJ2-1, is KAGVTQTPRYLIKTRGQQVTLSCSPISGHRSVSWYQQTPGQGLQFLFEYFSETQRNKGNFPGRFSGRQFSNSRSEMNVSTLELGDSALYLCASSLDGQDKKFFGPGTRLTVL.

This clone occurred a few times. The chain uses TRBV9 and TRBJ1-2; perhaps TRBD1 as D (6 bases). The CDR3 has 14 residues. The V and J ends lost 0 bases and 7 bases respectively, with 13 bases between them. Germline CDR1 and CDR2: SGDLS and YYNGEE. The CDR3 region has the DNA TGTGCCAGCAGCGTAGACTACAGGGTTGGTGGCTACACCTTC. Amino acids: CASSVDYRVGGYTF.

The gene calls are TRBV2 and TRBJ1-6; possibly TRBD1 for D (5 bases). V shed 6 bases and J shed 0 bases, with 12 bases lying between them. This CDR3 comprises 16 residues. Germline CDR1 reads SNHLY; CDR2 reads FYNNEI. CDR3 in DNA: TGTGCCAGCAGCCTACGACAGAGCTCCTATAATTCACCCCTCCACTTT. Translating gives CASSLRQSSYNSPLHF.

This clone was counted a few times. The chain couples TRBV5-1 to TRBJ2-3, with 7 bases identical to TRBD1. Germline lookup yields CDR1 SGHRS and CDR2 YFSETQ. J was trimmed by 4 bases and V by 0 bases; bases with no gene match: 5. This CDR3 has 15 residues. Here the CDR3 reads CASSLGGQFPDTQYF. The CDR3, as DNA: TGCGCCAGCAGCTTGGGGGGACAGTTCCCAGATACGCAGTATTTT.

The sample holds a few counts of this clone. This sequence joins TRBV16 and TRBJ2-1, with a possible D match to TRBD2 (6 bases). This CDR3 contains 13 residues. Deletions cut 2 bases from V and 6 bases from J, with 8 bases between. The germline gives CDR1 KGHSY, CDR2 FQNENV. In DNA, the CDR3 is TGTGCCAGCAGCCAAGGAGCGGGCAATGAGCAGTTCTTC. Translating it yields CASSQGAGNEQFF.

This chain joins TRBV7-6 and TRBJ2-7; 11 nucleotides match TRBD1. Germline V gene sequence: CDR1 SGHVS, CDR2 FNYEAQ. The CDR3 length is 14 residues. The V gene end was trimmed by 5 bases and the J gene end by 2 bases; junction bases not matched to a gene: 2. The CDR3 DNA is TGTGCCAGCAGCCAGGGACAGGGGGCCTACGAGCAGTACTTC. Translated, it gives CASSQGQGAYEQYF.

The V gene is TRBV6-5, the J gene TRBJ2-1; D is possibly TRBD2 (6 bases). The V end was cut by 5 bases, the J end by 4 bases, with 9 bases between. This CDR3 is built from 13 residues. The germline V gene has CDR1 MNHEY and CDR2 SVGAGI. CDR3 DNA sequence: TGTGCCAGCAGTCGACTAGATTACAATGAGCAGTTCTTC. Translating it yields CASSRLDYNEQFF.

The V and J genes are TRBV11-2 and TRBJ2-4; D gene uncertain. With 5 bases removed from V and 1 base from J, the gap between germline ends came to 21 bases. The CDR3 has 18 amino acids. CDR1 is SGHAT, CDR2 FQNNGV, per germline. CDR3 region: CASSDETISTLAKNIQYF. The CDR3 DNA reads as TGTGCCAGCAGCGACGAAACCATCTCGACATTGGCCAAAAACATTCAGTACTTC. Together with reference TRBV11-2 and TRBJ2-4, the CDR3 gives the full variable domain: EAGVAQSPRYKIIEKRQSVAFWCNPISGHATLYWYQQILGQGPKLLIQFQNNGVVDDSQLPKDRFSAERLKGVDSTLKIQPAKLEDSAVYLCASSDETISTLAKNIQYFGAGTRLSVL.

This clone occurred a few times. One end of the junction varies from germline; a read error may be responsible. This chain joins TRBV7-3 and TRBJ2-3, with D hard to call. The CDR3 sequence is 8 residues long. Germline CDR1 reads SGHTA; CDR2 reads FQGTGA. The CDR3 DNA reads as TGTGCCAGCAGCTCTAGAGATTTT. Encoded protein: CASSSRDF.

This clone was counted only a few times. The junction differs from germline at one of its ends, possibly a read error. The V and J genes are TRBV20-1 and TRBJ1-2; D remains ambiguous. This CDR3 comprises 10 residues. Per the germline V gene, CDR1 is DFQATT and CDR2 is SNEGSKA (reference sequence). CDR3 loop: CSGASRVFAF. The CDR3 DNA is TGCAGTGGCGCGTCTCGGGTATTCGCCTTC.

The gene calls are TRBV5-1 and TRBJ2-1, with TRBD2 matching over 13 bases. CDR1 and CDR2 (germline): SGHRS, YFSETQ. The V gene end was trimmed by 1 base and the J gene end by 6 bases; junction bases not matched to a gene: 4. The CDR3 length is 16 residues. CDR3 residues: CASSLMGLAGPNEQFF. Here the CDR3 DNA reads TGCGCCAGCAGCTTGATGGGACTAGCGGGGCCCAATGAGCAGTTCTTC. The full variable domain, rest sourced from reference TRBV5-1 and TRBJ2-1, is KAGVTQTPRYLIKTRGQQVTLSCSPISGHRSVSWYQQTPGQGLQFLFEYFSETQRNKGNFPGRFSGRQFSNSRSEMNVSTLELGDSALYLCASSLMGLAGPNEQFFGPGTRLTVL.

CDR3 coding DNA: TGCAGCGTTGTGGGTAGCGGGTCTAGCACAGATACGCAGTATTTT. Amino acids: CSVVGSGSSTDTQYF. J is TRBJ2-3 and V is TRBV29-1, with TRBD2 matching over 7 bases. The CDR3 extends over 15 amino acids. V lost 4 bases to trimming and J lost 0 bases; unmatched junction nucleotides: 7. Germline values: CDR1 SQVTM, CDR2 ANQGSEA.

There are a few counts of this clone. The V call is TRBV4-2, the J call TRBJ2-3; the D gene is possibly TRBD2 (5 bases). Trimming shortened V by 5 bases and J by 2 bases, and 14 bases separated the two germline ends. Germline loops: CDR1 LGHNA, CDR2 YNFKEQ. The length of the CDR3 is 15 residues. The CDR3 here is CASSAGGGYTDTQYF. The CDR3 DNA sequence: TGTGCCAGCAGCGCCGGTGGCGGGTACACAGATACGCAGTATTTT.

The J gene is TRBJ2-7, the V gene TRBV7-9, with 9 bases aligning to TRBD1. Losses at the gene ends were 5 bases for V and 6 bases for J; bases not matched to a gene: 8. Germline loops: CDR1 SEHNR, CDR2 FQNEAQ (reference sequence). The CDR3 has 14 amino acids. The DNA for the CDR3 is TGTGCCAGCAGCGCAGTACAGGGGGCCAGCGAGCAGTACTTC. Its protein product is CASSAVQGASEQYF.

The V gene is TRBV27, the J gene TRBJ2-7; TRBD1 agrees at 10 bases. Germline CDR1 reads MNHEY; CDR2 reads SMNVEV (reference sequence). This CDR3 contains 16 residues. Trimming cost V 2 bases and J 6 bases; bases outside gene matches: 10. The CDR3 loop is CASSLGPGTGEGEQYF. The CDR3, as DNA: TGTGCCAGCAGTTTAGGCCCCGGGACAGGGGAGGGCGAGCAGTACTTC.

The gene calls are TRBV27 and TRBJ2-7, with a weak D call TRBD2 (5 bases). V shed 11 bases and J shed 5 bases, with 19 bases lying between them. This CDR3 spans 13 amino acids. CDR1 and CDR2 from the germline V gene are MNHEY and SMNVEV (reference sequence). CDR3 protein: CASRGLFADEQYF. The CDR3 nucleotides are TGTGCCTCCCGAGGGCTATTTGCCGACGAGCAGTACTTC.

This clone has just a few counts. The chain has TRBV6-5 and TRBJ1-1, with unresolved D. The CDR3 has 15 residues. Germline assignment: CDR1 MNHEY and CDR2 SVGAGI. Between the trimmed V and J ends, which lost 5 bases and 2 bases, there was a span of 15 bases. CDR3 in amino acids: CASSVGSEGNTEAFF. DNA of the CDR3: TGTGCCAGCAGTGTAGGGTCCGAGGGAAACACTGAAGCTTTCTTT.